Listed below are T cell receptor beta chains from one sample, sequenced in a study of control samples from healthy donors and cancer patients. Assay: immunoSEQ multiplex PCR; the TCRdb copy retains only in-frame clones and omits some. The sample gives roughly 76,000 clones, 94% of which show up once; over 5% is in the top ten. Sample: blood. The receptors here all came from a woman between 35 and 50 years old in good health. The CDR3 runs from the conserved cysteine through the conserved F or W. Fields, in order: D gene, V gene, clone size, J gene, CDR3 protein, CDR3 DNA. The D gene is left open where the match is weak. Rows may omit the clone size; those that give it use once, few, many or a size class.

>TRBD1|TRBV10-3|.|TRBJ2-5
CAISESDRGETQYF
TGTGCCATCAGTGAGTCGGACAGGGGTGAGACCCAGTACTTC
>TRBD1|TRBV27|.|TRBJ1-4
CASSFLGQGNEKLFF
TGTGCCAGCAGTTTCCTTGGACAGGGTAATGAAAAACTGTTTTTT
>TRBD1|TRBV29-1|.|TRBJ1-1
CSIRGTDRSTNTEAFF
TGCAGCATCCGAGGAACGGACAGGTCTACGAACACTGAAGCTTTCTTT
>.|TRBV9|.|TRBJ1-5
CASSSVRVMDSNQPQHF
TGTGCCAGCAGCTCAGTAAGGGTAATGGATAGCAATCAGCCCCAGCATTTT
>TRBD1|TRBV27|.|TRBJ1-5
CASSLGRGNQPQHF
TGTGCCAGCAGTTTAGGCAGGGGGAATCAGCCCCAGCATTTT
>.|TRBV15|.|TRBJ2-7
CATSSPNRAGAYEQYF
TGTGCCACCAGCAGTCCAAACCGGGCCGGGGCCTACGAGCAGTACTTC
>.|TRBV4-1|.|TRBJ2-1
CASSQTGALGEQFF
TGCGCCAGCAGCCAAACGGGAGCCCTGGGTGAGCAGTTCTTC
>.|TRBV19|.|TRBJ1-3
CASTLGPSSGNTIYF
TGTGCCAGTACCTTAGGACCCAGCTCTGGAAACACCATATATTTT
>TRBD1|TRBV30|.|TRBJ1-5
CAWSGTGGQPQHF
TGTGCCTGGAGTGGGACAGGGGGCCAGCCCCAGCATTTT
>.|TRBV7-8|.|TRBJ1-5
CASSVGTVQDQPQHF
TGTGCCAGCAGCGTAGGGACGGTACAGGATCAGCCCCAGCATTTT
>.|TRBV20-1|.|TRBJ1-2
CSASGVQYGYTF
TGCAGTGCTAGTGGTGTCCAGTATGGCTACACCTTC
>.|TRBV12-3/TRBV12-4|once|TRBJ1-2
CASQGRGYTF
TGTGCCAGCCAGGGAAGGGGCTACACCTTC
>.|TRBV2|.|TRBJ2-7
CASSESQSYEQYF
TGTGCCAGCAGTGAAAGCCAGTCCTACGAGCAGTACTTC
>.|TRBV30|.|TRBJ2-3
CAWSAGDTQYF
TGTGCCTGGAGTGCGGGGGATACGCAGTATTTT
>.|TRBV6-5|.|TRBJ2-1
CASIQAGYNEQFF
TGTGCCAGCATACAAGCTGGGTACAATGAGCAGTTCTTC
>TRBD1|TRBV10-3|.|TRBJ1-2
CAISESTGAADYGYTF
TGTGCCATCAGTGAGTCGACAGGGGCCGCTGACTATGGCTACACCTTC
>.|TRBV5-1|.|TRBJ1-1
CASSLERGSSEAFF
TGCGCCAGCAGCTTGGAACGGGGTTCGAGTGAAGCTTTCTTT
>.|TRBV9|.|TRBJ2-7
CASSRDSYEQYF
TGTGCCAGCAGCCGAGACTCCTACGAGCAGTACTTC
>.|TRBV11-2|.|TRBJ2-7
CASSLVTGEQYF
TGTGCCAGCAGCTTAGTAACAGGGGAGCAGTACTTC
>.|TRBV6-4|.|TRBJ1-5
CASKTGDYTNQPQHF
TGTGCCAGCAAAACGGGGGATTATACAAATCAGCCCCAGCATTTT
>.|TRBV7-2|.|TRBJ2-3
CASSPEGYTDTQYF
TGTGCCAGCAGCCCCGAGGGGTACACAGATACGCAGTATTTT
>.|TRBV19|once|TRBJ1-2
CASSISQPANYGYTF
TGTGCCAGTAGTATATCCCAGCCCGCTAACTATGGCTACACCTTC
>.|TRBV5-4|few|TRBJ1-4
CASSPDYATNEKLFF
TGTGCCAGCAGCCCAGACTATGCAACTAATGAAAAACTGTTTTTT
>.|TRBV12-3/TRBV12-4|.|TRBJ2-1
CASTTWGNNEQFF
TGTGCCAGCACCACCTGGGGGAACAATGAGCAGTTCTTC
>.|TRBV4-2|.|TRBJ2-1
CASSPPPSLAYNEQFF
TGTGCCAGCAGCCCGCCCCCTAGCTTGGCCTACAATGAGCAGTTCTTC
>TRBD1|TRBV10-3|.|TRBJ1-3
CAISPGTGGNTIYF
TGTGCCATCAGTCCCGGGACAGGCGGAAACACCATATATTTT
>.|TRBV30|.|TRBJ2-7
CAWTDGYEQYF
TGTGCCTGGACGGACGGCTACGAGCAGTACTTC